Below, 24 T cell receptor beta chains from the same sample are listed, as sequenced in a study of cytomegalovirus exposure and HLA in healthy donors. 60 Vbeta and 13 Jbeta primers were used in PCR. Produced via immunoSEQ multiplex PCR; TCRdb's table is partial and in-frame only. The table includes some 100,000 clones, more than 65% detected once. The specimen sequenced was PBMCs. The receptors originated from a young woman in good health and CMV-seronegative.

This clone was counted once. The V gene is TRBV20-1, the J gene TRBJ1-5; no clear D. V was pared by 1 base and J by 9 bases, with 7 bases between. Germline assignment: CDR1 DFQATT and CDR2 SNEGSKA (reference sequence). The CDR3 is made up of 11 amino acids. CDR3 DNA: TGCAGTGCTAGAGGCACACGGCCCCAGCATTTT. Its protein is CSARGTRPQHF.

There are a few counts of this clone. This chain links TRBV28 with TRBJ1-3; D is unclear. Germline CDR1 is MDHEN and CDR2 is SYDVKM. The CDR3 spans 13 residues. The V end lost 2 bases, the J end lost 5 bases, and 7 bases lay between the germline ends. The CDR3 DNA follows: TGTGCCAGCAGTTTAGGCCCGCGAAACACCATATATTTT. The encoded protein is CASSLGPRNTIYF.

The chain employs TRBV7-2 and TRBJ1-1; D is undetermined. The V gene lost 4 bases and the J gene lost 0 bases, with 9 bases spanning the gap. The CDR3 is 14 amino acids. Germline-derived CDR1 and CDR2 are SGHTA and FQGNSA. CDR3 nucleotide sequence: TGTGCCAGCAGCTATTTAACTATGAACACTGAAGCTTTCTTT. Translated: CASSYLTMNTEAFF.

The chain carries TRBV7-8 and TRBJ2-5; 11 nucleotides agree with TRBD1. Trimming took 5 bases from V and 2 from J; bases not matched to a gene: 10. The CDR3 sequence is 17 residues long. Germline V CDR1 and CDR2: SGHVS, FQNEAQ. CDR3 sequence reads: CASSPGTGGGLQETQYF. The CDR3 DNA follows: TGTGCCAGCAGCCCTGGGACAGGGGGTGGGCTACAAGAGACCCAGTACTTC.

J is TRBJ2-2 and V is TRBV4-3; D gene unclear. V was clipped by 1 base and J by 4 bases, with 10 bases between them. The CDR3 length is 15 residues. Germline V gives CDR1 LGHNA, CDR2 YSLEER. CDR3: CASSQVVRPTGELFF. As DNA, the CDR3 is TGCGCCAGCAGCCAAGTTGTCAGGCCCACCGGGGAGCTGTTTTTT.

This clone was observed once. The chain combines TRBV7-6 with TRBJ2-7, with 8 bases matching TRBD2. There are 17 residues in the CDR3. From germline, CDR1 is SGHVS and CDR2 FNYEAQ. V dropped 1 base and J dropped 6; count of bases not matched to a gene: 14. The CDR3, as DNA: TGTGCCAGCAGCTTAGGCAGGGTTGGTAGCGGGACCTCCGAGCAGTACTTC. Amino acids: CASSLGRVGSGTSEQYF.

V is TRBV4-3 and J is TRBJ2-2; D is perhaps TRBD2 (6 bases). CDR1 is LGHNA and CDR2 is YSLEER in the germline V gene. V lost 2 bases and J 4 bases, leaving 14 bases between the germline ends. The CDR3 loop spans 16 amino acids. CDR3 residues: CASSQRTSPGTGELFF. The CDR3 DNA reads as TGCGCCAGCAGCCAACGAACTAGCCCCGGCACCGGGGAGCTGTTTTTT.

The chain links TRBV14 to TRBJ2-7, with D uncertain. In germline, CDR1 is SGHDN, CDR2 FVKESK. The CDR3 contains 14 residues. With 1 base removed from V and 3 bases from J, the gap between germline ends came to 10 bases. This CDR3 reads CASSQGGIGYEQYF. The DNA of the CDR3 is TGTGCCAGCAGCCAAGGAGGAATCGGCTACGAGCAGTACTTC.

This clone was recorded only once. The J gene is TRBJ1-5, the V gene TRBV7-2; 7 positions match TRBD1. The CDR3 is made up of 16 amino acids. Germline V gene lookup returns CDR1 SGHTA and CDR2 FQGNSA. With 0 bases clipped from V and 1 base from J, the junction kept 3 bases outside the gene matches. The CDR3 loop is CASSLASQGSNQPQHF. The CDR3 nucleotides are TGTGCCAGCAGCTTAGCATCACAGGGGAGCAATCAGCCCCAGCATTTT.

The sample holds a few counts of this clone. V gene TRBV23-1 combines with J gene TRBJ2-5, with D uncertain. TRBV23-1 falls under the ORF class, with uncertain function. Trimming stripped 8 bases from V and 13 bases from J, with 11 bases between. The CDR3 has 9 residues. The CDR3 loop reads CASRTAGYF. Written as DNA, the CDR3 is TGCGCCAGCCGAACGGCAGGGTACTTC.

The chain links TRBV7-2 to TRBJ2-1; D is possibly TRBD2 (5 bases). The V gene lost 2 bases and the J gene lost 0 bases, with 20 bases spanning the gap. This CDR3 has 19 amino acids. The germline V gene encodes CDR1 SGHTA and CDR2 FQGNSA. The CDR3, as DNA: TGTGCCAGCAGCTTACCTTTGGCTAGCCCCGTTAGCTCCTACAATGAGCAGTTCTTC. It encodes CASSLPLASPVSSYNEQFF.

The V and J genes are TRBV7-9 and TRBJ1-3; possible D gene TRBD1, 6 bases. CDR1 and CDR2 (germline): SEHNR, FQNEAQ (reference sequence). The CDR3 is 19 amino acids. The V end lost 5 bases, the J end lost 0 bases, and 23 bases lay between the germline ends. The DNA of the CDR3 is TGTGCCAGCAGCACTCACAGGGACCCCGCTTTTAGCTCTGGAAACACCATATATTTT. It codes for CASSTHRDPAFSSGNTIYF.

This chain links TRBV30 with TRBJ1-2, with 9 bases matching TRBD1. The germline V gene has CDR1 GTSNPN and CDR2 SVGIG (reference sequence). This CDR3 comprises 18 residues. V was pared by 3 bases and J by 4 bases, with 18 bases of the junction left unmatched. The CDR3 sequence: CAWRAPGQGPPRGYGYTF. The CDR3 DNA sequence: TGTGCCTGGAGAGCTCCCGGACAGGGGCCACCAAGAGGCTATGGCTACACCTTC.

CDR3 DNA: TGTGCCAGCAGCCTAGGACTAGCAGACTACGAGCAGTACTTC. Amino acids: CASSLGLADYEQYF. This sequence joins TRBV7-9 and TRBJ2-7, with 8 nucleotides matching TRBD2. The CDR3 contains 14 residues. Trimming at V came to 5 bases and at J to 3 bases, leaving 6 bases not matched to a gene. Germline CDR1 and CDR2: SEHNR and FQNEAQ (reference sequence).

The gene calls are TRBV9 and TRBJ2-2, with no clear D. The V gene's germline CDR1 is SGDLS and CDR2 YYNGEE. V lost 7 bases and J 4 bases, leaving 14 bases between the germline ends. There are 14 residues in the CDR3. The CDR3 DNA reads as TGTGCCAGCTCCGGGTTGGCCCCCACCGGGGAGCTGTTTTTT. Translation: CASSGLAPTGELFF.

The chain combines TRBV29-1 with TRBJ1-2, with 9 bases fitting TRBD1. The CDR3 consists of 15 residues. From germline, CDR1 is SQVTM and CDR2 ANQGSEA. The V segment lost 0 bases and the J segment 8 bases; nucleotides outside the gene matches: 10. CDR3 DNA: TGCAGCGTTGAAGAAGGGAACAGGGGGCTCCGGGGCTACACCTTC. Residues: CSVEEGNRGLRGYTF.

The chain links TRBV6-4 to TRBJ2-7; perhaps TRBD1 as D (6 bases). V was shortened by 3 bases and J by 0 bases, with 12 bases between the two germline ends. The CDR3 runs to 15 residues. Germline CDR1 is MRHNA and CDR2 is SNTAGT. The CDR3 bases are TGTGCCAGCAGTGAGTGGGACACGTTCTCCTACGAGCAGTACTTC. It is translated as CASSEWDTFSYEQYF.

Concerning this clone: Other DNA sequences within the sample encode an identical CDR3. This sequence joins TRBV28 and TRBJ2-2, with TRBD2 matching over 11 bases. The CDR3 is 16 residues long. V lost 9 bases to trimming and J lost 2 bases; unmatched junction nucleotides: 8. Germline V gene lookup returns CDR1 MDHEN and CDR2 SYDVKM. The chain's CDR3 is CARGTSGLSNTGELFF. The CDR3 DNA sequence: TGTGCCAGAGGGACTAGCGGTCTTTCAAACACCGGGGAGCTGTTTTTT.

The genes are TRBV28 and TRBJ2-1; 7 positions match TRBD2. Germline CDR1 is MDHEN and CDR2 is SYDVKM. With 5 bases clipped from V and 4 bases from J, the junction kept 8 bases outside the gene matches. The CDR3 loop spans 15 amino acids. CDR3 protein: CASSPGAGPYNEQFF. The CDR3 nucleotides are TGTGCCAGCAGTCCCGGAGCGGGGCCTTACAATGAGCAGTTCTTC.

A single count supports this clone. The V gene is TRBV6-1, the J gene TRBJ2-3; maybe TRBD2 (6 bases). CDR3 length equals 15 residues. The germline V and J ends were trimmed by 5 bases and 2 bases, with 14 bases remaining between them. Per germline, CDR1 MNHNS and CDR2 SASEGT. DNA of the CDR3: TGTGCCAGCAGTCGAAATCCGGGAGCCACAGATACGCAGTATTTT. It encodes CASSRNPGATDTQYF.

This clone appeared a single time. The J gene is TRBJ2-3, the V gene TRBV6-6; weak D call: TRBD2 (5 bases). V shed 2 bases and J shed 7 bases, with 16 bases lying between them. The CDR3 consists of 15 residues. Germline CDR1 is MNHNY and CDR2 is SVGAGI (reference sequence). CDR3 sequence: CASSYDGRGFHTQYF. The CDR3 nucleotides are TGTGCCAGCAGTTACGATGGAAGAGGGTTTCATACGCAGTATTTT.

V gene TRBV28 combines with J gene TRBJ2-5; D is ambiguous. The CDR3 covers 16 residues. Germline V gene sequence: CDR1 MDHEN, CDR2 SYDVKM. The ends were cut back, 6 bases at V and 0 bases at J, with 17 bases in the middle. The CDR3 region has the DNA TGTGCCAGCAGCACACTGGGTTTGGGCCACCAAGAGACCCAGTACTTC. Its translation is CASSTLGLGHQETQYF.

The chain uses TRBV28 and TRBJ1-1; D gene unclear. V was cut by 6 bases and J by 6 bases, with 17 bases left in between. CDR3 length equals 14 residues. CDR1 is MDHEN and CDR2 is SYDVKM in the germline V gene. The CDR3: CASSWPGTTPEAFF. The CDR3 DNA reads as TGTGCCAGCAGCTGGCCAGGCACGACCCCTGAAGCTTTCTTT.

This clone showed up just once. CDR3 sequence reads: CASSLLSGTGISYNSPLHF. The CDR3 DNA reads as TGTGCCAGCAGTTTACTTTCCGGGACAGGGATCTCCTATAATTCACCCCTCCACTTT. The J gene is TRBJ1-6, the V gene TRBV27, with TRBD1 matching 9 bases. The CDR3 is made up of 19 amino acids. Germline V gene lookup returns CDR1 MNHEY and CDR2 SMNVEV (reference sequence). V gave up 2 bases and J gave up 0 bases; unmatched junction bases: 8.